The 8 T cell receptor beta chains reported below all come from one sample, sequenced in a study of blood T cell repertoires in COVID-19. Measured with immunoSEQ multiplex PCR; TCRdb has only the in-frame clones, and not every one. The data show about 180,000 clones, 60% to 80% seen once. Sequencing was performed on PBMCs or T cells enriched from blood (not recorded which). These TCRs come from a man between 60 and 70 years old who had been exposed to COVID-19.

The chain uses TRBV13 and TRBJ2-1; 8 positions match TRBD2. The CDR3 runs to 15 residues. The ends lost 4 bases at V and 1 base at J; junction bases unmatched: 3. Germline assignment: CDR1 PRHDT and CDR2 FYEKMQ (reference sequence). CDR3 sequence reads: CASSSRLASYNEQFF. CDR3 bases: TGTGCCAGCAGCTCCAGACTAGCGTCCTACAATGAGCAGTTCTTC.

The chain recombines TRBV27 with TRBJ2-2; 9 bases are a match to TRBD1. This CDR3 comprises 15 residues. Germline V gene data show CDR1 as MNHEY and CDR2 as SMNVEV (reference sequence). V lost 7 bases, J lost 3 bases, and 6 bases stayed unmatched. The CDR3 here is CASKSGTGHTGELFF. DNA for the CDR3: TGTGCCAGCAAATCCGGGACAGGGCACACCGGGGAGCTGTTTTTT.

The chain links TRBV12-3 or TRBV12-4 to TRBJ2-5; no reliable D call. V lost 6 bases, J lost 5 bases, and 13 bases lay in between. The CDR3 loop spans 13 amino acids. CDR3 nucleotide sequence: TGTGCCAGCAGAAGGAGCGTTGGGGAGACCCAGTACTTC. It specifies CASRRSVGETQYF.

This rearrangement joins TRBV27 to TRBJ2-7; D may be TRBD2 (6 bases). This CDR3 comprises 16 residues. CDR1 is MNHEY and CDR2 is SMNVEV in the germline V gene (reference sequence). V dropped 2 bases and J dropped 3 bases, with 17 bases sitting between them. Here the CDR3 reads CASSLVGGTSLYEQYF. The CDR3 coding sequence is TGTGCCAGCAGTTTAGTCGGCGGGACTTCCCTCTACGAGCAGTACTTC.

The rearrangement joins TRBV11-1 to TRBJ2-7, with 10 bases lining up with TRBD1. Germline lookup yields CDR1 SGHAT and CDR2 FQDESV (reference sequence). CDR3 length: 15 residues. With V trimmed by 5 bases and J by 12 bases, 16 bases remained unmatched. The CDR3 nucleotides read TGTGCCAGCAGCACCGGGACAGGGGCCTTTTTCGATGTGTACTTC. As protein: CASSTGTGAFFDVYF.

This clone was seen a single time. In the same sample, other DNA sequences code for this CDR3. The chain has TRBV19 and TRBJ2-5; 10 bases map to TRBD2. Germline V CDR1 and CDR2: LNHDA, SQIVND (reference sequence). The junction had 3 bases not matched to a gene; V was cut back by 5 bases and J by 3 bases. This CDR3 is 14 amino acids long. CDR3: CASSGGLAEETQYF. Written as DNA, the CDR3 is TGTGCCAGTAGTGGCGGACTAGCGGAAGAGACCCAGTACTTC.

The V and J genes are TRBV5-6 and TRBJ2-7; 7 bases align to TRBD1. CDR3 length equals 15 residues. Losses at the gene ends were 6 bases for V and 7 bases for J; bases not matched to a gene: 16. Germline CDR1 and CDR2: SGHDT and YYEEEE. CDR3 in DNA: TGTGCCAGCAAACCAGACAGGGCATGGGCTTGGGAGCAGTACTTC. Protein product: CASKPDRAWAWEQYF.

The rearrangement joins TRBV5-4 to TRBJ2-2; 9 bases map to TRBD1. The ends lost 4 bases at V and 4 bases at J; junction bases unmatched: 8. The CDR3 has 16 amino acids. Germline CDR1 SGHNT, CDR2 YYREEE (reference sequence). The CDR3 loop is CASSPTGGRFTGELFF. The CDR3, as DNA: TGTGCCAGCAGCCCTACAGGGGGCCGGTTCACCGGGGAGCTGTTTTTT.